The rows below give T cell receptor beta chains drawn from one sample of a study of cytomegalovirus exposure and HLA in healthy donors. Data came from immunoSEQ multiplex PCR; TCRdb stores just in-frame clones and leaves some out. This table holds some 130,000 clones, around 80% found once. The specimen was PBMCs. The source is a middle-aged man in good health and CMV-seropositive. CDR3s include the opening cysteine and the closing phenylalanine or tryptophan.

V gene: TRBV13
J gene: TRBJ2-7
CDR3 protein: CASSMSAGGVYEQYF

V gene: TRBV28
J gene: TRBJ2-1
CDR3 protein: CASSSRASGRSKSYFSSYNEQFF

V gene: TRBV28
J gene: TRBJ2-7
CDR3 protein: CAAGLARYEQYF

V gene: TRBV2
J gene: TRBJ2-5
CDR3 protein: CASSDRTGAETQYF

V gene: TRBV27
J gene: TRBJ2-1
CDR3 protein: CASRRLAGTLSSYNEQFF

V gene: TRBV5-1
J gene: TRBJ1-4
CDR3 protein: CASSLGQDNEKLFF

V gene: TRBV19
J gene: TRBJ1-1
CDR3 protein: CASSISVQGTEAFF

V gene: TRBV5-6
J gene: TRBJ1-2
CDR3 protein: CATGIGAANYGYTF

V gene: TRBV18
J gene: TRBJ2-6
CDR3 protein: CASSAGQVNSGANVLTF

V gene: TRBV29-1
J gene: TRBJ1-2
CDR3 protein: CSVEDSRFGYTF

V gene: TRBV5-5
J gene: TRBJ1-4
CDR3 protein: CASSILTDGEKLFF

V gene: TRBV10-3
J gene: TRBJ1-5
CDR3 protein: CAIGTGDHQPQHF

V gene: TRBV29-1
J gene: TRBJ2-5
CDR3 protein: CSVSLGVGETQYF

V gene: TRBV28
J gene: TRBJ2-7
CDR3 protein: CASSLTGDSYEQYF

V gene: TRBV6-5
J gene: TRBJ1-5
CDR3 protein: CASSSGQHGQPQHF

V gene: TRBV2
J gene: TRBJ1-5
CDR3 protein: CASSDRTAHQPQHF

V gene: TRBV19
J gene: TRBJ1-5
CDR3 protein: CASSIRGQRGNQPQHF

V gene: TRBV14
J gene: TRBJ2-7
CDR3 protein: CASSPRGPGQPYEQYF

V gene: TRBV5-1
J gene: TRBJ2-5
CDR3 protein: CASSLFGGSYETQYF

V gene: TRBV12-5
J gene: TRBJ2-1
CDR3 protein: CASGYLTGRLSEQFF

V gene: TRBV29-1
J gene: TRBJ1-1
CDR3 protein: CSVDVGGRGTEAFF

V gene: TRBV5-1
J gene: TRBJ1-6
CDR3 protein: CASSQGQGSSPLHF

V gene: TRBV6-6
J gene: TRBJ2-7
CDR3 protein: CASRVMAGGKQYF

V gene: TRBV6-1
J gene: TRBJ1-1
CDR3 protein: CASTAPGQNTEAFF

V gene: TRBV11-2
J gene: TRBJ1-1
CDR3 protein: CASSLDGGLTLTFF

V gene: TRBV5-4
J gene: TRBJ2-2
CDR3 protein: CASSPTTWNTGELFF

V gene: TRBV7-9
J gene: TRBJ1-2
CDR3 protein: CASSETGWGYTF

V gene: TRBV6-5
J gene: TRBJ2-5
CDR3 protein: CASSSTSGVQETQYF

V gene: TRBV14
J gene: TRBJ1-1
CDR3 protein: CASNRVGTEAFF

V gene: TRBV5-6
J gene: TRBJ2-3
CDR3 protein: CASTFRGADTQYF

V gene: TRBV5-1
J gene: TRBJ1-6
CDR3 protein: CASRIDTSSYNSPLHF

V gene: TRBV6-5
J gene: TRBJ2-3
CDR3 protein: CASSSDRGQYTQYF

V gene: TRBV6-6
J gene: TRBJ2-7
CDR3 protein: CASSFEREVDEQYF

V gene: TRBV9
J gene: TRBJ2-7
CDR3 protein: CASSVEAGGPYEQYF

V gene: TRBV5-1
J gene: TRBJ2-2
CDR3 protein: CASSAGLENTGELFF

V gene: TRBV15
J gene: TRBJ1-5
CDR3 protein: CATSREDTGVGNQPQHF

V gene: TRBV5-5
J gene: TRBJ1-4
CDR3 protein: CASSLGGVVGEKLFF

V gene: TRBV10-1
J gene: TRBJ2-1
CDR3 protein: CASRQGSYNEQFF

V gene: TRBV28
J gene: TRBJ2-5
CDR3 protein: CASSFPPGGWSETQYF

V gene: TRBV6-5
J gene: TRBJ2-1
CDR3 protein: CASSSQGSNEQFF

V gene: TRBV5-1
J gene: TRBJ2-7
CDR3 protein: CASSLTRDRGREQYF

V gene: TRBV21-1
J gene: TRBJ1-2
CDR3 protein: CASSKDRGDRGRYGYTF

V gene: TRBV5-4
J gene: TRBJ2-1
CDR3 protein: CASRDLAGYVNEQFF

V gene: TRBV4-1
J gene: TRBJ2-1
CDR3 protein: CASSPLGGGSGRHEQFF

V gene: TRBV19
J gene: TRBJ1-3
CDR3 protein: CASRSTGNTIYF

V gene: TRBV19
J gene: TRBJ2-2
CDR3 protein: CASSNPASGFIAGELFF

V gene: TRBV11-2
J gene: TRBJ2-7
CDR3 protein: CASSSGLAGGIEQYF

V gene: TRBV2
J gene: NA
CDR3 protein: CASRQGHEQYF